Shown below are 3 T cell receptor beta chains from a single sample sequenced in a study of monozygotic twins with inflammatory bowel disease. For each CDR3 protein, TCRdb gives one entry from its re-call of the 5' RACE reads, without DNA. This sample's table reports around 370,000 distinct CDR3 sequences. The specimen sequenced was blood. These receptors originate from a human donor with ulcerative colitis or Crohn's disease, or a healthy co-twin of an affected twin (not recorded which).

J is TRBJ1-1 and V is TRBV5-1; the D call from TCRdb, TRBD1, cannot be confirmed without DNA. Germline values: CDR1 SGHRS, CDR2 YFSETQ. CDR3 length: 15 amino acids. The CDR3 is CASSLVGTEDTEAFF.

The CDR3 region is CASSIGTAHGYTF. The chain couples TRBV5-4 to TRBJ1-2; checking the TCRdb D call of TRBD1 is not possible without DNA. CDR1 is SGHNT and CDR2 is YYREEE in the germline V gene (reference sequence). The CDR3 length is 13 residues.

The CDR3 sequence is CASGPPGRTNSPLHF. The chain joins TRBV5-6 to TRBJ1-6; no DNA is available, so the TRBD1 call from TCRdb remains unchecked. The CDR3 totals 15 residues. Germline CDR1 and CDR2: SGHDT and YYEEEE. The full variable domain, completed using reference TRBV5-6 and TRBJ1-6, is DAGVTQSPTHLIKTRGQQVTLRCSPKSGHDTVSWYQQALGQGPQFIFQYYEEEERQRGNFPDRFSGHQFPNYSSELNVNALLLGDSALYLCASGPPGRTNSPLHFGNGTRLTVT.